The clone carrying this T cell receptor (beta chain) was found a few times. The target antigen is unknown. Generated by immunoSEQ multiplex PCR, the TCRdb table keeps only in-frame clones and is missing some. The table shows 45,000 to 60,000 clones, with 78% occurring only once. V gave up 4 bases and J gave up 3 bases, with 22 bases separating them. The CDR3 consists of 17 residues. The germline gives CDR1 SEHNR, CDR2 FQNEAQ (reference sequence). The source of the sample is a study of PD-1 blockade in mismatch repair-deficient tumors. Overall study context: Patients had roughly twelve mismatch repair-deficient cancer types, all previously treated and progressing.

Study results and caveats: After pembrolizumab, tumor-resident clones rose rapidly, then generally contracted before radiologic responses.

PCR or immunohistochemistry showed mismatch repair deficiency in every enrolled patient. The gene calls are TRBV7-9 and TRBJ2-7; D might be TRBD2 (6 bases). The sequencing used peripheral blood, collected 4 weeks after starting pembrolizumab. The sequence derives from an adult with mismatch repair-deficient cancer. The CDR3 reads CASSYQPGTPGGYEQYF. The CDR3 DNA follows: TGTGCCAGCAGCTATCAACCCGGGACTCCCGGAGGCTACGAGCAGTACTTC.